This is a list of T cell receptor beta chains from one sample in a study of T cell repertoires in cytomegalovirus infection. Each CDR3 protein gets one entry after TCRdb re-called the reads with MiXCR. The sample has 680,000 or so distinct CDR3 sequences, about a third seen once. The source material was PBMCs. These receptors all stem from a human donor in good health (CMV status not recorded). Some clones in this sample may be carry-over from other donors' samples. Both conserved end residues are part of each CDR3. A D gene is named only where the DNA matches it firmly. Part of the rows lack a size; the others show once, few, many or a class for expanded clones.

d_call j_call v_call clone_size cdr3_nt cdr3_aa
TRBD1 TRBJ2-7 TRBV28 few TGTGCCAGCAGTCCTTACGCCGGGACAGGCTCCTACGAGCAGTACTTC CASSPYAGTGSYEQYF
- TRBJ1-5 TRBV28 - TGTGCCAGCAGTTTGGGCAGCCGATATAGCAATCAGCCCCAGCATTTT CASSLGSRYSNQPQHF
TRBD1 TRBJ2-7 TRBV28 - TGTGCCAGCAGCTCCCCCGGGACAGGGTTTAACGAGCAGTACTTC CASSSPGTGFNEQYF
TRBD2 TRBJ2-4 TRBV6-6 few TGTGCCAGCAGTTCGACTAGCGGGGAGCTGTTCCTAGCCAAAAACATTCAGTACTTC CASSSTSGELFLAKNIQYF
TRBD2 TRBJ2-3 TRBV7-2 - TGTGCCAGCAGCTTAGCGGCTAGCGGGGGGGGCCCAGATACGCAGTATTTT CASSLAASGGGPDTQYF
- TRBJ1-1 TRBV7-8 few TGTGCCAGCAGCTCGGGAGGGGGTACTACTGAAGCTTTCTTT CASSSGGGTTEAFF
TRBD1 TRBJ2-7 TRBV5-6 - TGTGCCAGCAGCTCCGACAGGGGGCTCGAGCAGTACTTC CASSSDRGLEQYF
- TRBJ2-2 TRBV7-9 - TGTGCCAGCAGCCTTCCCCTAGGGGGTGAAGTAACCGGGGAGCTGTTTTTT CASSLPLGGEVTGELFF
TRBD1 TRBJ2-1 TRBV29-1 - TGCAGCGTCGTCGGACAGGGGGCAAATGAGCAGTTCTTC CSVVGQGANEQFF
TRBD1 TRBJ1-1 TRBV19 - TGTGCCAGTAGTATTGGGACAGTTGAAGCTTTCTTT CASSIGTVEAFF
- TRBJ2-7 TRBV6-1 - TGTGCCAGCAGTGAAAACGGGCGGCGGGGTCACTACGAGCAGGACTTC CASSENGRRGHYEQDF
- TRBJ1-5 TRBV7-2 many TGTGCCAGCAGCTTAGATGGAGGACCAAATCAGCCCCAGCATTTT CASSLDGGPNQPQHF
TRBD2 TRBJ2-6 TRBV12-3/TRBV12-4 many TGTGCCAGCAGGCCTATCCCGGGACTAGCGGGACTGAATGGGGCCAACGTCCTGACTTTC CASRPIPGLAGLNGANVLTF
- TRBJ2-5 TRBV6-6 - TGTGCCAGCAGTTACAGACCCCAAGAGACCCAGTACTTC CASSYRPQETQYF
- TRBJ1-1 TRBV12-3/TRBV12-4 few TGTGCCAGCAGTTTTAGGAGGGTCCTTCTTGAAGCTTTCTTT CASSFRRVLLEAFF
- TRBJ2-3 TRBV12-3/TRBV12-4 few TGTGCCAGCAGTTTCTCAGGCCGGACGGGTACGCAGTATTTT CASSFSGRTGTQYF
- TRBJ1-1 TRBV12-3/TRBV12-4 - TGTGCCAGCAGTGATAAACAAGGGATCAACCCGGAAGCTTTCTTT CASSDKQGINPEAFF
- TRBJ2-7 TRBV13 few TGTGCCAGCAGCCCGGGGAAATCCTACGAGCAGTACTTC CASSPGKSYEQYF